The clone carrying this TCR beta chain was observed a few times. Its antigen remains unknown. 5'RACE primed at constant segments yielded TCR alpha and TCR beta cDNA libraries bearing sample barcodes and UMIs. Each CDR3 protein gets one entry after TCRdb re-called the 5' RACE reads with MiXCR. Among over 400,000 distinct CDR3 sequences listed, roughly a quarter were seen once. These data originate in a study of T-cell memory formation after mild COVID-19. CDR1 and CDR2 from the germline V gene are LNHNV and YYDKDF (reference sequence). The CDR3 is 14 amino acids. General study findings and limits: There was a balanced CD4/CD8 profile in clones contracting day 15 to 85, and later expanders leaned CD4+. CD4+ clones that contracted lay mainly in CM and EM; CD8+ ones lay in EMRA. Pre-infection memory showed some responding clones, and this suggested that cross-reactive memory joined.

The receptor comes from an adult woman who had mild COVID-19 (a few samples of this study predate the infection). Cell type and time point are not known. Sequenced sample: PBMCs or a T cell subset sorted from them (not recorded which). The genes are TRBV15 and TRBJ2-2, with D tentatively TRBD2 (7 bases). CDR3 nucleotide sequence: TGTGCAACCGGGCGGGGGCAGATCTCCGGGGAGCTGTTTTTT. Translation: CATGRGQISGELFF.